This T cell receptor beta chain was recovered during a study of cytomegalovirus exposure and HLA in healthy donors (dated by TCRdb to between 2016 and 2019). Describing the broader study: According to a later analysis, one platform produced both the 110 or so validation repertoires and the approximately 660 repertoires of the first cohort. The study was designed to test whether signatures of past pathogen exposure could be identified by cataloging public T cell receptors. Along with the roughly 670-subject first cohort, a separate validation cohort of over a hundred different subjects was used. High-throughput TCR immunosequencing, statistical association of individual TCRs with disease status, and machine learning were combined to predict cytomegalovirus infection status. What the authors observed across the whole study: Cytomegalovirus status was reported to be diagnosed by the classifier with high specificity and sensitivity in both the original and validation cohorts. In vitro tests confirmed that a few of the cytomegalovirus-associated TCR beta chains recognize cytomegalovirus antigens. While some public TCRs were present in many individuals, most TCR sequences turned up only very rarely across donors. In the study, around 150 TCR beta chains were listed as associated with cytomegalovirus. Of the cluster scores, roughly 95% were above 0 in a later analysis, which found that TCRs clustered in the first cohort also tended to co-occur in the 90 to 150 validation repertoires. The authors suggested that the approach could potentially be generalized to other disease states and immunological phenotypes. A later analysis had no HLA typing for the validation cohort, so co-occurrence there was scored across all 120 repertoires.

About this clone itself: Its antigen remains unidentified. Base qualities are missing; no much larger clone stands one base away.

The donors were included in the validation cohort of some 110 subjects, a group kept apart from the roughly 690-subject first cohort. The library was made by the immunoSEQ multiplex PCR assay. For the original study's pipeline: A statistical classification framework was built to diagnose cytomegalovirus status from the catalog of TCR beta chain sequences. TCRdb obtained this table from immuneACCESS and retained in-frame rearrangements with V and J assigned. These tables miss some clones; where compared with another copy, unresolved V genes account for less than half of the shortfall, and the remainder is unexplained. V, J and clone size reflect that table, while D and trimming were determined from the DNA. The sample profile shows hundreds of thousands of clones; around 86% of them were found once. The ten biggest clones cover roughly 0.83% of the sample. From the cysteine up to the phenylalanine, the CDR3 has a length of 14 residues. CDR3 DNA is the only sequence kept; it has 42 bases, read in frame from the first base. Between the V and J ends, shortened by 1 base and 0 bases respectively, the junction contains 7 bases. Based on the germline V gene, the CDR1 and CDR2 sequences are MGHRA and YSYEKL.

This TCR came from a woman younger than 30 in good health and CMV-seronegative. Sequencing was carried out using PBMCs. The chain employs TRBV4-1 and TRBJ2-7, with TRBD2 tentatively as D gene (6 bases match). In nucleotides, the sequence is TGCGCCAGCAGCCAAGGACTAGTCTCCTACGAGCAGTACTTC. Translated, it gives CASSQGLVSYEQYF.